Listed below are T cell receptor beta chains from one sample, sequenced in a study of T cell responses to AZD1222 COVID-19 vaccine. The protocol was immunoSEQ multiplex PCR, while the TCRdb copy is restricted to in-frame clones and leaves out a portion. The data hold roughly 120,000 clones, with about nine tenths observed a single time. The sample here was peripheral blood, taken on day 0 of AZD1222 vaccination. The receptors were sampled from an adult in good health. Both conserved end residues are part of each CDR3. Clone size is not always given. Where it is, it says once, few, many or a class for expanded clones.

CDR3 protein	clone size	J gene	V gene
CASSPRGRGETQYF	few	TRBJ2-5	TRBV19
CSVIRQAGITEAFF	once	TRBJ1-1	TRBV29-1
CASSPGTDSLRPQHF	NA	TRBJ1-5	TRBV11-2
CASSQETGATDTQYF	NA	TRBJ2-3	TRBV4-2
CATSPLGGPQNEKLFF	NA	TRBJ1-4	TRBV15
CASSLYTPGGQGFYEQYF	NA	TRBJ2-7	TRBV27
CASRLTAAGHTEAFF	NA	TRBJ1-1	TRBV28
CASSIGLATEAFF	NA	TRBJ1-1	TRBV19
CASSLGGARNTEAFF	NA	TRBJ1-1	TRBV13
CASSPGTGGKLFF	NA	TRBJ1-4	TRBV12-3/TRBV12-4
CASSGGDTQYF	NA	TRBJ2-3	TRBV2
CASSLLLAGSYNEQFF	NA	TRBJ2-1	TRBV9
CSASGISGAQTDTQYF	NA	TRBJ2-3	TRBV20-1
CASSHEGAGYGYTF	once	TRBJ1-2	TRBV5-1
CASSRSTRNYNEQFF	NA	TRBJ2-1	TRBV5-1
CASSVETARRSGNTIYF	NA	TRBJ1-3	TRBV9
CASNTLGWPGELFF	NA	TRBJ2-2	TRBV6-5
CASSFAPRENYGYTF	once	TRBJ1-2	TRBV5-1
CASSVEDTEAFF	NA	TRBJ1-1	TRBV9
CASMAGRGIMDTGELFF	NA	TRBJ2-2	TRBV19
CASSMGSDEQYF	NA	TRBJ2-7	TRBV19
CSASGGPYYNSPLHF	NA	TRBJ1-6	TRBV20-1
CASRPGQDYEQYF	NA	TRBJ2-7	TRBV6-5
CASSPGTGAEAFF	NA	TRBJ1-1	TRBV18
CASSLSQGYEQYF	NA	TRBJ2-7	TRBV5-5
CATRQGPPLHF	NA	TRBJ1-6	TRBV6-5
CAWRGDRLTSYEQYF	once	TRBJ2-7	TRBV30
CASRALAGSYNEQFF	NA	TRBJ2-1	TRBV19
CASSPVSKTPNFYNEQFF	NA	TRBJ2-1	TRBV18
CASTRLEDEQYF	NA	TRBJ2-7	TRBV2
CASSHLDSAYEQYF	NA	TRBJ2-7	TRBV7-9
CASSIGDRGAGNTIYF	NA	TRBJ1-3	TRBV19
CASSAGSYNQPQHF	NA	TRBJ1-5	TRBV5-5
CATSRDLLQETQYF	NA	TRBJ2-5	TRBV15
CASSLILASGAYEQYF	NA	TRBJ2-7	TRBV5-4
CASSSLARATGELFF	few	TRBJ2-2	TRBV5-6
CASSGNRGYEQYF	NA	TRBJ2-7	TRBV10-1
CAWIKATGGNTEAFF	once	TRBJ1-1	TRBV30
CASSGARGSHEQYF	NA	TRBJ2-7	TRBV2
CASSPGQGGSPLHF	NA	TRBJ1-6	TRBV18